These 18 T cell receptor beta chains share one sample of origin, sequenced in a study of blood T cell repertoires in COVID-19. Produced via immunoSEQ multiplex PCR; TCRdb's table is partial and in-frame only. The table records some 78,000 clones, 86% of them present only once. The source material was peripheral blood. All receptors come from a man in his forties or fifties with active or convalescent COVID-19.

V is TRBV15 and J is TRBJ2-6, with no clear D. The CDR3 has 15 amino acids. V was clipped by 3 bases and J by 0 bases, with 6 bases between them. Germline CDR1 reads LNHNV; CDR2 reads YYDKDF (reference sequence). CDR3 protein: CATSSRSSGANVLTF. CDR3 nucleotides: TGTGCCACCAGCAGTCGGTCCTCTGGGGCCAACGTCCTGACTTTC. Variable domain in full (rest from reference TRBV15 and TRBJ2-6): DAMVIQNPRYQVTQFGKPVTLSCSQTLNHNVMYWYQQKSSQAPKLLFHYYDKDFNNEADTPDNFQSRRPNTSFCFLDIRSPGLGDTAMYLCATSSRSSGANVLTFGAGSRLTVL.

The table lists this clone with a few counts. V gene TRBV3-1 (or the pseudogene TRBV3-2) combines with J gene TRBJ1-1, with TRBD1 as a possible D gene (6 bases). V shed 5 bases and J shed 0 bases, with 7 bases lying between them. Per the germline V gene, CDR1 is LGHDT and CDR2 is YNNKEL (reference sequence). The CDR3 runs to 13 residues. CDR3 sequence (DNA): TGTGCCAGCAGCAGGGGGTTGAACACTGAAGCTTTCTTT. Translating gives CASSRGLNTEAFF.

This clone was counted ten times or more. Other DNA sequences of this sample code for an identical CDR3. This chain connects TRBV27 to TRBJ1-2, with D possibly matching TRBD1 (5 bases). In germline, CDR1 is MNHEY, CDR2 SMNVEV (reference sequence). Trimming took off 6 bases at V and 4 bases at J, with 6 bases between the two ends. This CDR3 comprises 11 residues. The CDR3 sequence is CASRQGYGYTF. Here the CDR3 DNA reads TGTGCCAGCAGGCAGGGCTATGGCTACACCTTC.

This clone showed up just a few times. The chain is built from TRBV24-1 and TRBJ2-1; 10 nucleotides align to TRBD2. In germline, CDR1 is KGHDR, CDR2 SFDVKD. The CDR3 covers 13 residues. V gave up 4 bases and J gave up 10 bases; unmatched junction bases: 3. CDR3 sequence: CATSDKGLAEQFF. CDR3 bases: TGTGCCACCAGTGACAAGGGACTAGCGGAGCAGTTCTTC.

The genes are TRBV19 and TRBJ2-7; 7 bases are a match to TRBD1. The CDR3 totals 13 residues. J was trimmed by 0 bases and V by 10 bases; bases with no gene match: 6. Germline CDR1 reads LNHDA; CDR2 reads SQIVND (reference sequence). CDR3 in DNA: TGTGCCACCCTGGGACAGAACTCCTACGAGCAGTACTTC. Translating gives CATLGQNSYEQYF.

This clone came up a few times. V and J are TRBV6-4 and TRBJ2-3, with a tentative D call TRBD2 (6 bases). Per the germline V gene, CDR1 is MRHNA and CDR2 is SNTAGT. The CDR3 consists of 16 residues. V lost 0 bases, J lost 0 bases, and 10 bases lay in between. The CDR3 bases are TGTGCCAGCAGTGACTCTGAGGCGGGGAGCACAGATACGCAGTATTTT. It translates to CASSDSEAGSTDTQYF.

The CDR3 DNA sequence: TGTGCCAGTAGTAGCCCTGCGGGGCGGAACACTGAAGCTTTCTTT. Its protein is CASSSPAGRNTEAFF. The V gene is TRBV19, the J gene TRBJ1-1, with D possibly matching TRBD1 (5 bases). With 4 bases removed from V and 1 base from J, the gap between germline ends came to 13 bases. The V gene's germline CDR1 is LNHDA and CDR2 SQIVND (reference sequence). The CDR3 is 15 amino acids. The entire variable domain, with the rest obtained from reference TRBV19 and TRBJ1-1, is as follows: DGGITQSPKYLFRKEGQNVTLSCEQNLNHDAMYWYRQDPGQGLRLIYYSQIVNDFQKGDIAEGYSVSREKKESFPLTVTSAQKNPTAFYLCASSSPAGRNTEAFFGQGTRLTVV.

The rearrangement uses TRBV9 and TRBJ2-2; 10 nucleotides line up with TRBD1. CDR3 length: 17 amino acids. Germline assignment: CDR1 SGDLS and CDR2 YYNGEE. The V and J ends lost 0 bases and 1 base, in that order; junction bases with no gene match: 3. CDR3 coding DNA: TGTGCCAGCAGCGTAGGGAGGGACAGGGGGAACACCGGGGAGCTGTTTTTT. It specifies CASSVGRDRGNTGELFF. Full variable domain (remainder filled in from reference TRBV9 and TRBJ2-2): DSGVTQTPKHLITATGQRVTLRCSPRSGDLSVYWYQQSLDQGLQFLIQYYNGEERAKGNILERFSAQQFPDLHSELNLSSLELGDSALYFCASSVGRDRGNTGELFFGEGSRLTVL.

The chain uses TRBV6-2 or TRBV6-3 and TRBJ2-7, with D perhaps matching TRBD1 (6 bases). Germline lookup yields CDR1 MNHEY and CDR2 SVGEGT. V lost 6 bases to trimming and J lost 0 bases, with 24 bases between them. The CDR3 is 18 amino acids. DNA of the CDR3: TGTGCCAGCAGCCCACCCCCCCGGCAGGGGTATGCCTCCTACGAGCAGTACTTC. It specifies CASSPPPRQGYASYEQYF.

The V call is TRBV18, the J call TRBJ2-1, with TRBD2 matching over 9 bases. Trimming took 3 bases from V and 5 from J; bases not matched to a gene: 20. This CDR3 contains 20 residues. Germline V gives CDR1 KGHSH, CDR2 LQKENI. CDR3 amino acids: CASSPRDLKASGKWDNEQFF. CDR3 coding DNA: TGTGCCAGCTCACCCCGCGACCTGAAAGCTAGCGGGAAGTGGGACAATGAGCAGTTCTTC.

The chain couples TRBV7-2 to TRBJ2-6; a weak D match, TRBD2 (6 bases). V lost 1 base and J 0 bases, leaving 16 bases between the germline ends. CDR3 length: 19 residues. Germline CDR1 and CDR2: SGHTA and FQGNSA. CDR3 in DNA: TGTGCCAGCAGCTTAGTCGGAGGGAACCCGAACTCTGGGGCCAACGTCCTGACTTTC. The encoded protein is CASSLVGGNPNSGANVLTF.

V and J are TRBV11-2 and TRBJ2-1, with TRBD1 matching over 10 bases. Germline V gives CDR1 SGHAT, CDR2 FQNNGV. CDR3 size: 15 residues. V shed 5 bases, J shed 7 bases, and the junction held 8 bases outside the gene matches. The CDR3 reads CASSNGTGVPNEQFF. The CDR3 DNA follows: TGTGCCAGCAGCAACGGGACAGGGGTGCCGAATGAGCAGTTCTTC.

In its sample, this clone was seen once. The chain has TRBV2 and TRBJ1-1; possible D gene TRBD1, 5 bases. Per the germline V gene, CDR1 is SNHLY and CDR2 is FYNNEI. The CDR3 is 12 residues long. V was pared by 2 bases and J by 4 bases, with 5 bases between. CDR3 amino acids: CASSEQGTEAFF. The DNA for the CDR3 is TGTGCCAGCAGTGAACAGGGCACTGAAGCTTTCTTT.

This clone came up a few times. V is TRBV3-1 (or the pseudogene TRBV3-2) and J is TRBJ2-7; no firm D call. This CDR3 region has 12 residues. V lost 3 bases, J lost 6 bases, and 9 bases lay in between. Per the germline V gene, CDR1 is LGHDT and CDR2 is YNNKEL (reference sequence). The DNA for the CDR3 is TGTGCCAGCAGCCACGGAGAGTCCGAGCAGTACTTC. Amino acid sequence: CASSHGESEQYF.

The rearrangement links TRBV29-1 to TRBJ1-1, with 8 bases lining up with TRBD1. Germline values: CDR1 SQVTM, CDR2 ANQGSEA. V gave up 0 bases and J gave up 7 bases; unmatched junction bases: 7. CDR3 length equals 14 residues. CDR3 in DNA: TGCAGCGTTGAAGATTCCGGACAGGGCATTGAAGCTTTCTTT. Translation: CSVEDSGQGIEAFF.

As DNA, the CDR3 is TGCGCCAGCAGCTTGACGCTAGCGGGAGGCCCATACCAAGAGACCCAGTACTTC. As protein: CASSLTLAGGPYQETQYF. This sequence joins TRBV5-1 and TRBJ2-5; 11 nucleotides line up with TRBD2. The V and J ends lost 1 base and 0 bases, in that order; junction bases with no gene match: 8. Germline V gene lookup returns CDR1 SGHRS and CDR2 YFSETQ. The CDR3 spans 18 residues.

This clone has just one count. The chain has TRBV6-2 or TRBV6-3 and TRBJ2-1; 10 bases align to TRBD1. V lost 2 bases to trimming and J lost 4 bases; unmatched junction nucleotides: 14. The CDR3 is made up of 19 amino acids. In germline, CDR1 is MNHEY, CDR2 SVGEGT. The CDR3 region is CASSYGSSWDRGPYNEQFF. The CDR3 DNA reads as TGTGCCAGCAGTTACGGATCGTCCTGGGACAGGGGTCCTTACAATGAGCAGTTCTTC.

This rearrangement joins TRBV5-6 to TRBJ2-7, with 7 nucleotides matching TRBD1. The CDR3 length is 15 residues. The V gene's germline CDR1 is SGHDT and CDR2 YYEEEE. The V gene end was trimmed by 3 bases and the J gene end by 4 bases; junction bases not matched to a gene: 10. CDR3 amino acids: CASSSPRGRGYEQYF. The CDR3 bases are TGTGCCAGCAGCTCTCCTAGGGGCAGGGGGTACGAGCAGTACTTC.